This entry is about one T cell receptor (beta chain). No antigen is known for it. Germline V gene sequence: CDR1 SGHRS, CDR2 YFSETQ. V lost 4 bases and J lost 4; bases outside the gene matches: 10. This CDR3 comprises 16 residues. The data belong to a study of blood T cells in healthy people across ages. Next came a second PCR, run for about 6 to 12 cycles, which used a sample-barcoded 5' primer along with a J-beta primer mix. TCRdb re-analysed the 5' RACE reads in MiXCR, keeping a single row per CDR3 protein. Here the sample spans about 1.7 million distinct CDR3 sequences, roughly 27% being singletons. General study results and limits: The unsorted PBMCs prevented any conclusive comparison of naive versus antigen-experienced cells.

This chain joins TRBV5-1 and TRBJ1-4; 7 bases agree with TRBD1. This clonotype originated in a woman in her 30s in good health. Input material: blood. The CDR3 DNA reads TGCGCCAGCAGCCCAACTGACAGGGCCGATAATGAAAAACTGTTTTTT. It encodes CASSPTDRADNEKLFF.